The 26 T cell receptor beta chains below come from one sample, sequenced in a study of T cells after yellow fever vaccination. TCRdb re-derived calls from the 5' RACE reads in MiXCR, one entry per CDR3 protein. Here the sample spans about 320,000 distinct CDR3 sequences, around 10% being singletons. The source was CD4+ T cells sorted from PBMCs, collected 45 days after the yellow fever booster vaccination. The receptors here all came from a man between 18 and 35 years old who received the YFV17D yellow fever vaccine.

V gene TRBV30 combines with J gene TRBJ1-4; D call uncertain. Deletions cut 1 base from V and 8 bases from J, with 11 bases between. The CDR3 totals 13 residues. Germline CDR1 GTSNPN, CDR2 SVGIG (reference sequence). The CDR3 DNA reads as TGTGCCTGGAGTGCCCTTGAGGCGGAAAAACTGTTTTTT. Translating it yields CAWSALEAEKLFF.

Ten or more counts support this clonotype. The chain uses TRBV28 and TRBJ1-2, with a tentative D call TRBD1 (5 bases). Germline values: CDR1 MDHEN, CDR2 SYDVKM. CDR3 size: 13 residues. The V and J ends lost 11 bases and 4 bases respectively, with 17 bases between them. The CDR3 bases are TGTGCCGCCCAGGGTCCCCTACTCTATGGCTACACCTTC. It encodes CAAQGPLLYGYTF.

The chain recombines TRBV6-6 with TRBJ2-7, with a possible D match to TRBD2 (5 bases). V was shortened by 6 bases and J by 0 bases, with 15 bases between the two germline ends. Germline lookup yields CDR1 MNHNY and CDR2 SVGAGI (reference sequence). The CDR3 contains 15 residues. Here the CDR3 reads CASSLSEASSYEQYF. In DNA, the CDR3 is TGTGCCAGCAGCCTTTCGGAGGCCTCCTCCTACGAGCAGTACTTC.

This clonotype was seen only a few times. The rearrangement uses TRBV7-9 and TRBJ1-1; no reliable D call. Looked up from germline, CDR1 is SEHNR and CDR2 is FQNEAQ (reference sequence). V was pared by 3 bases and J by 8 bases, with 10 bases between. The CDR3 is 12 residues long. The CDR3 DNA reads as TGTGCCAGCAGCTTCGGAGGTTTGGAAGCTTTCTTT. This gives the protein CASSFGGLEAFF.

V and J are TRBV6-5 and TRBJ2-7; 10 positions agree with TRBD1. The CDR3 length is 14 residues. Germline CDR1 MNHEY, CDR2 SVGAGI. Unmatched junction bases numbered 5, after V lost 6 bases and J lost 3 bases. The CDR3 region is CASRAGTGVYEQYF. CDR3 DNA sequence: TGTGCCAGCAGGGCAGGGACAGGGGTCTACGAGCAGTACTTC.

This clonotype occurred many times. The chain carries TRBV30 and TRBJ2-1; 8 nucleotides match TRBD2. CDR1 GTSNPN and CDR2 SVGIG come from the germline V gene (reference sequence). The CDR3 runs 14 residues. V shed 2 bases, J shed 4 bases, and the junction held 4 bases outside the gene matches. This CDR3 reads CAWSRGGTYNEQFF. As DNA, the CDR3 is TGTGCCTGGAGTCGCGGGGGGACGTACAATGAGCAGTTCTTC.

This clonotype was found a few times. The gene calls are TRBV9 and TRBJ2-5, with 9 bases aligning to TRBD2. V shed 0 bases, J shed 3 bases, and the junction held 6 bases outside the gene matches. CDR1 is SGDLS, CDR2 YYNGEE, per germline. CDR3 length: 16 amino acids. The CDR3 region is CASSVGASGAKETQYF. Here the CDR3 DNA reads TGTGCCAGCAGCGTAGGGGCTAGCGGGGCCAAAGAGACCCAGTACTTC. The full variable domain, completed using reference TRBV9 and TRBJ2-5, is DSGVTQTPKHLITATGQRVTLRCSPRSGDLSVYWYQQSLDQGLQFLIQYYNGEERAKGNILERFSAQQFPDLHSELNLSSLELGDSALYFCASSVGASGAKETQYFGPGTRLLVL.

This clonotype was seen repeatedly, ten times or more. The gene calls are TRBV6-5 and TRBJ2-2; the match to TRBD1 covers 8 bases. Germline-derived CDR1 and CDR2 are MNHEY and SVGAGI. V was clipped by 0 bases and J by 7 bases; unmatched bases: 16. CDR3 size: 19 residues. The CDR3 region is CASSYSLNSQGARIGELFF. CDR3 in DNA: TGTGCCAGCAGTTACTCGTTGAATTCCCAGGGGGCGCGTATCGGGGAGCTGTTTTTT.

The sample holds a few counts of this clonotype. J is TRBJ2-5 and V is TRBV5-4; D might be TRBD1 (6 bases). The V end was cut by 0 bases, the J end by 5 bases, with 14 bases between. The CDR3 has 15 amino acids. Germline CDR1 SGHNT, CDR2 YYREEE (reference sequence). The CDR3 spells CASSLETARGETQYF. The CDR3 DNA reads as TGTGCCAGCAGCTTGGAGACAGCAAGGGGGGAGACCCAGTACTTC.

The J gene is TRBJ2-2, the V gene TRBV5-1; no reliable D call. Germline V gene lookup returns CDR1 SGHRS and CDR2 YFSETQ. The CDR3 totals 15 residues. V gave up 1 base and J gave up 0 bases, with 7 bases separating them. The CDR3 loop reads CASSLITTNTGELFF. CDR3 coding DNA: TGCGCCAGCAGCTTGATTACTACGAACACCGGGGAGCTGTTTTTT.

The CDR3 DNA is TGTGCCAGCAGTTTATTGCGGGACTACGAGCAGTACGTC. Residues: CASSLLRDYEQYV. The chain carries TRBV28 and TRBJ2-7, with D possibly matching TRBD2 (6 bases). The CDR3 spans 13 residues. Looked up from germline, CDR1 is MDHEN and CDR2 is SYDVKM. V lost 1 base and J lost 3, with 7 bases in between.

This clonotype has ten or more counts. The V gene is TRBV7-2, the J gene TRBJ2-7; 7 positions agree with TRBD2. The CDR3 spans 14 residues. Germline CDR1 and CDR2: SGHTA and FQGNSA. V lost 5 bases to trimming and J lost 2 bases; unmatched junction nucleotides: 6. This CDR3 reads CASSLSGDPYEQYF. For the CDR3, the DNA is TGTGCCAGCAGCCTCAGCGGGGATCCCTACGAGCAGTACTTC. Combining the CDR3 with reference TRBV7-2 and TRBJ2-7 gives the whole variable domain GAGVSQSPSNKVTEKGKDVELRCDPISGHTALYWYRQSLGQGLEFLIYFQGNSAPDKSGLPSDRFSAERTGGSVSTLTIQRTQQEDSAVYLCASSLSGDPYEQYFGPGTRLTVT.

This clonotype came up many times. The J gene is TRBJ2-3, the V gene TRBV9; D unclear. The CDR3 covers 13 residues. The V end lost 1 base, the J end lost 1 base, and 4 bases lay between the germline ends. Germline V CDR1 and CDR2: SGDLS, YYNGEE. Here the CDR3 reads CASSVLRTDTQYF. The CDR3 region has the DNA TGTGCCAGCAGCGTACTACGCACAGATACGCAGTATTTT.

This clonotype came up a few times. The rearrangement joins TRBV6-5 to TRBJ2-5; no clear D gene. Germline CDR1 MNHEY, CDR2 SVGAGI. Deletions cut 1 base from V and 0 bases from J, with 6 bases between. CDR3 size: 14 residues. The CDR3 sequence is CASSYWRNQETQYF. The CDR3 DNA follows: TGTGCCAGCAGTTACTGGCGGAACCAAGAGACCCAGTACTTC.

The chain combines TRBV14 with TRBJ1-1; no firm D call. The CDR3 runs 14 residues. The germline gives CDR1 SGHDN, CDR2 FVKESK. V lost 1 base, J lost 4 bases, and 10 bases lay in between. CDR3 residues: CASSQGAGFTEAFF. CDR3 DNA: TGTGCCAGCAGCCAAGGGGCGGGGTTCACTGAAGCTTTCTTT.

This clonotype was detected ten times or more. CDR3 DNA sequence: TGTGCCAGCAGCGCCCGGGAGGGGGCGCGGGATGGCTACACCTTC. Translating gives CASSAREGARDGYTF. The chain employs TRBV7-2 and TRBJ1-2; 7 bases are a match to TRBD1. The CDR3 has 15 amino acids. The trim removed 5 bases at V and 6 bases at J, leaving 12 bases unmatched. Germline assignment: CDR1 SGHTA and CDR2 FQGNSA.

This clonotype was seen many times. The gene calls are TRBV4-3 and TRBJ2-5; 8 nucleotides agree with TRBD2. Losses at the gene ends were 0 bases for V and 4 bases for J; bases not matched to a gene: 16. This CDR3 is 19 amino acids long. In germline, CDR1 is LGHNA, CDR2 YSLEER. CDR3 amino acids: CASSQEVPVSNGGGETQYF. CDR3 DNA: TGCGCCAGCAGCCAAGAGGTTCCGGTCTCCAACGGGGGGGGAGAGACCCAGTACTTC.

This sequence joins TRBV6-5 and TRBJ1-2, with D unclear. The germline V gene encodes CDR1 MNHEY and CDR2 SVGAGI. The CDR3 runs to 12 residues. The ends were cut back, 5 bases at V and 8 bases at J, with 12 bases in the middle. CDR3 coding DNA: TGTGCCAGCAGTACCGGACCGAACGGCTACACCTTC. Protein: CASSTGPNGYTF.

The chain employs TRBV29-1 and TRBJ2-7; 7 bases are shared with TRBD1. Germline CDR1 and CDR2: SQVTM and ANQGSEA. This CDR3 region has 12 residues. V gave up 7 bases and J gave up 2 bases; unmatched junction bases: 5. This CDR3 is CSAVGQAYEQYV. The CDR3 DNA reads as TGCAGCGCCGTAGGACAGGCCTACGAGCAGTACGTC.

A few counts support this clonotype. The CDR3 DNA is TGTGCCAGCAGCTTGGCCGGAGGTCAGGGCACCGGGGAGCTGTTTTTT. Translated, it gives CASSLAGGQGTGELFF. The V call is TRBV5-4, the J call TRBJ2-2; D may match TRBD1 or TRBD2 (5 bases each). The CDR3 is 16 amino acids. The germline V gene encodes CDR1 SGHNT and CDR2 YYREEE (reference sequence). The V gene lost 0 bases and the J gene lost 4 bases, with 13 bases spanning the gap.

A few counts support this clonotype. The V and J genes are TRBV30 and TRBJ2-1; weak D call: TRBD1 (7 bases). The CDR3 contains 15 residues. V lost 3 bases and J 9 bases, leaving 21 bases between the germline ends. Germline V gene lookup returns CDR1 GTSNPN and CDR2 SVGIG (reference sequence). The CDR3 reads CAWSQGGAGSSEQFF. The DNA for the CDR3 is TGTGCCTGGAGCCAGGGGGGCGCCGGGTCGAGTGAGCAGTTCTTC.

CDR3 DNA sequence: TGTGCCAGCAGCTTAACAGGTCCGGATGAGCAGTTCTTC. This encodes CASSLTGPDEQFF. This chain uses TRBV7-9 with TRBJ2-1; D is possibly TRBD1 (5 bases). The V end was cut by 2 bases, the J end by 8 bases, with 10 bases between. CDR3 length equals 13 residues. CDR1 SEHNR and CDR2 FQNEAQ come from the germline V gene (reference sequence).

This clonotype has at least ten counts. The V and J genes are TRBV7-9 and TRBJ2-5; either TRBD1 or TRBD2 may supply D (6 bases each). CDR1 and CDR2 from the germline V gene are SEHNR and FQNEAQ (reference sequence). V was pared by 4 bases and J by 5 bases, with 14 bases between. The length of the CDR3 is 14 residues. Here the CDR3 reads CASSYVGGKETQYF. The CDR3 region has the DNA TGTGCCAGCAGCTACGTCGGGGGCAAGGAGACCCAGTACTTC.

The rearrangement joins TRBV12-3 or TRBV12-4 to TRBJ1-2; D unresolved. CDR3 length: 12 residues. Deletions cut 10 bases from V and 4 bases from J, with 13 bases between. The CDR3 is CAIRRSSYGYTF. Here the CDR3 DNA reads TGTGCCATCCGAAGATCCAGCTATGGCTACACCTTC.

This clonotype was recorded many times. V and J are TRBV5-1 and TRBJ2-2; 7 positions agree with TRBD1. J was trimmed by 2 bases and V by 0 bases; bases with no gene match: 4. CDR3 size: 16 residues. The germline CDR1 and CDR2 sequences are SGHRS and YFSETQ. This CDR3 reads CASSLGTGDNTGELFF. The CDR3 region has the DNA TGCGCCAGCAGCTTGGGGACAGGCGATAACACCGGGGAGCTGTTTTTT.

The chain links TRBV7-2 to TRBJ2-6; D is possibly TRBD1 (5 bases). This CDR3 has 13 amino acids. Germline loops: CDR1 SGHTA, CDR2 FQGNSA. V lost 8 bases and J lost 2, with 7 bases in between. The chain's CDR3 is CASQGPGANVLTF. CDR3 sequence (DNA): TGTGCCAGCCAGGGTCCTGGGGCCAACGTCCTGACTTTC.